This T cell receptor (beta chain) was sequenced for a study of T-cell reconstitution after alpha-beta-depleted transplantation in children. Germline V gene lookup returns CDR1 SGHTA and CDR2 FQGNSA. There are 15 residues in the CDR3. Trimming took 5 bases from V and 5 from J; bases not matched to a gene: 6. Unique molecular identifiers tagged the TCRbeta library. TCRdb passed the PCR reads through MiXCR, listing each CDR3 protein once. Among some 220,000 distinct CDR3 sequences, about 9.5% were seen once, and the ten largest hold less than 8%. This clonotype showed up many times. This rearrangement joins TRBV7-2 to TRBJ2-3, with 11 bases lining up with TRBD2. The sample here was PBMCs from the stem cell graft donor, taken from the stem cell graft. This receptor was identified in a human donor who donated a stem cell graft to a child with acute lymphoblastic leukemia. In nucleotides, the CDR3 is TGTGCCAGCAGCCCCCGACTAGCGGGGAAAGATACGCAGTATTTT. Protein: CASSPRLAGKDTQYF.